Presented here are 21 T cell receptor beta chains from one specimen sequenced in a study of cytomegalovirus exposure and HLA in healthy donors. PCR involved 60 Vbeta and 13 Jbeta primers. This table comes from immunoSEQ multiplex PCR, and its TCRdb copy is limited to in-frame clones, with some not included. The sample has tens of thousands of clones, around 70% seen once. Material: PBMCs. Receptors originate from a woman aged 45-65 years in good health and CMV-seropositive.

In this sample, this clone turned up a few times. This chain links TRBV27 with TRBJ1-2; 10 bases align to TRBD1. There are 15 residues in the CDR3. The V segment lost 5 bases and the J segment 6 bases; nucleotides outside the gene matches: 9. Germline V gene sequence: CDR1 MNHEY, CDR2 SMNVEV (reference sequence). The CDR3 DNA reads TGTGCCAGCAGTACTCCGGGACAGGGGACGGATGGCTACACCTTC. Its protein is CASSTPGQGTDGYTF.

The genes are TRBV6-5 and TRBJ2-7; 10 bases are a match to TRBD2. The ends lost 8 bases at V and 2 bases at J; junction bases unmatched: 3. The CDR3 loop spans 13 amino acids. The germline V gene encodes CDR1 MNHEY and CDR2 SVGAGI. DNA of the CDR3: TGTGCCAGCTCTAGCGGGAGCCCCTACGAGCAGTACTTC. It is translated as CASSSGSPYEQYF.

J is TRBJ1-5 and V is TRBV29-1; D is possibly TRBD1 (5 bases). Germline-derived CDR1 and CDR2 are SQVTM and ANQGSEA. The ends were cut back, 6 bases at V and 6 bases at J, with 18 bases in the middle. This CDR3 spans 14 amino acids. The CDR3 region has the DNA TGCAGCGTCGTGGACGTAGGGGTGGGTCAGCCCCAGCATTTT. This codes for CSVVDVGVGQPQHF.

This clone was seen only a few times. The genes are TRBV19 and TRBJ1-1; 8 bases are shared with TRBD1. After removal of 5 bases from V and 3 bases from J, the junction contained 8 bases not matched to a gene. CDR3 size: 15 residues. Germline V gene lookup returns CDR1 LNHDA and CDR2 SQIVND (reference sequence). The CDR3 sequence: CASSPLPGQDTEAFF. In nucleotides, the CDR3 is TGTGCCAGTAGTCCCCTCCCGGGACAGGACACTGAAGCTTTCTTT.

This clone appeared a few times. This chain connects TRBV19 to TRBJ1-1; D perhaps matches TRBD1 (5 bases). Per the germline V gene, CDR1 is LNHDA and CDR2 is SQIVND (reference sequence). Trimming cost V 5 bases and J 1 base, with 14 bases left between them. The CDR3 is 15 amino acids. CDR3 loop: CASSYRGDWNTEAFF. The DNA for the CDR3 is TGTGCCAGTAGTTATCGGGGGGATTGGAACACTGAAGCTTTCTTT.

This chain links TRBV10-3 with TRBJ2-1; D may be TRBD1 (5 bases). CDR3 length: 16 amino acids. Germline-derived CDR1 and CDR2 are ENHRY and SYGVKD. V lost 2 bases and J 7 bases, leaving 18 bases between the germline ends. The CDR3 region is CAISEPATRVENEQFF. CDR3 sequence (DNA): TGTGCCATCAGTGAGCCAGCAACCAGGGTAGAAAATGAGCAGTTCTTC.

The chain recombines TRBV19 with TRBJ2-3; a weak D match, TRBD2 (7 bases). This CDR3 is 14 amino acids long. Trimming took off 4 bases at V and 11 bases at J, with 19 bases between the two ends. The V gene's germline CDR1 is LNHDA and CDR2 SQIVND (reference sequence). The CDR3 DNA follows: TGTGCCAGTAGTAAAGAGGGGGGAGGGCAGAAGCAGTATTTT. Translating it yields CASSKEGGGQKQYF.

There are a few counts of this clone. The J gene is TRBJ2-5, the V gene TRBV7-2; 10 bases agree with TRBD1. The CDR3 loop spans 15 amino acids. Germline V CDR1 and CDR2: SGHTA, FQGNSA. J lost 4 bases, V lost 5 bases, and 7 bases had no gene match. The CDR3 region has the DNA TGTGCCAGCAGCCAAGACAGGGGGCGCTCAGAGACCCAGTACTTC. It is translated as CASSQDRGRSETQYF.

This clone was seen a single time. V and J are TRBV11-3 and TRBJ1-1, with 7 bases that match TRBD1. Germline V gives CDR1 SGHNT, CDR2 YENEEA. V dropped 3 bases and J dropped 8; count of bases not matched to a gene: 9. This CDR3 spans 14 amino acids. The CDR3 sequence is CASSLRDRVAEAFF. Written as DNA, the CDR3 is TGTGCCAGCAGCTTGAGGGACAGAGTAGCGGAAGCTTTCTTT.

This clone occurred once. The chain is built from TRBV29-1 and TRBJ2-7; possible D gene TRBD1, 6 bases. Germline assignment: CDR1 SQVTM and CDR2 ANQGSEA. V was trimmed by 6 bases and J by 2 bases, leaving 11 bases between them. This CDR3 region has 12 residues. In nucleotides, the CDR3 is TGCAGCGTCATAGGGGGACCCTACGAGCAGTACTTC. Translation gives CSVIGGPYEQYF.

V usage is TRBV7-2 and J usage is TRBJ2-4; D remains ambiguous. CDR1 and CDR2 from the germline V gene are SGHTA and FQGNSA. Trimming left V 3 bases short and J 7 bases short, with 10 bases between. CDR3 size: 13 residues. CDR3 amino acids: CASSLNIENIQYF. The CDR3, as DNA: TGTGCCAGCAGCTTGAATATAGAGAACATTCAGTACTTC.

The chain joins TRBV5-5 to TRBJ2-1, with TRBD1 identical over 8 bases. The CDR3 has 15 residues. Germline CDR1 and CDR2: SGHKS and YYEKEE (reference sequence). Unmatched junction bases numbered 5, after V lost 4 bases and J lost 2 bases. The CDR3 is CASSVGQGTYNEQFF. The CDR3 DNA reads TGTGCCAGCAGCGTCGGACAGGGTACCTACAATGAGCAGTTCTTC.

This sequence joins TRBV19 and TRBJ2-2, with a possible D match to TRBD2 (6 bases). Germline CDR1 reads LNHDA; CDR2 reads SQIVND (reference sequence). Between the trimmed V and J ends, which lost 6 bases and 1 base, there was a span of 24 bases. This CDR3 contains 19 residues. The CDR3 region has the DNA TGTGCCAGTAGCCCCCCAAACCCATGGGGGGAGAAGAACACCGGGGAGCTGTTTTTT. It yields the protein CASSPPNPWGEKNTGELFF.

This rearrangement joins TRBV7-9 to TRBJ2-3, with TRBD2 identical over 8 bases. Germline trimming cut 0 bases from V and 2 bases from J; bases unmatched to any gene: 10. The CDR3 length is 18 residues. CDR1 SEHNR and CDR2 FQNEAQ come from the germline V gene (reference sequence). The DNA for the CDR3 is TGTGCCAGCAGCTTAGCGCAGGGTAGCGGGGCTCTCACAGATACGCAGTATTTT. Translating it yields CASSLAQGSGALTDTQYF.

The chain couples TRBV27 to TRBJ1-1; 7 bases are a match to TRBD1. Unmatched junction bases numbered 5, after V lost 6 bases and J lost 1 base. The CDR3 has 14 residues. Germline V lookup: CDR1 MNHEY, CDR2 SMNVEV (reference sequence). The chain's CDR3 is CASRSGTANTEAFF. The CDR3 nucleotides are TGTGCCAGCAGATCCGGGACAGCGAACACTGAAGCTTTCTTT.

The CDR3 coding sequence is TGTGCCAGCAGTTGGGAGACAGGGGGCTCTGAAGCTTTCTTT. Protein sequence: CASSWETGGSEAFF. The chain recombines TRBV6-6 with TRBJ1-1; 10 bases are shared with TRBD1. Trimming at V came to 4 bases and at J to 6 bases, leaving 5 bases not matched to a gene. Germline CDR1 reads MNHNY; CDR2 reads SVGAGI (reference sequence). There are 14 residues in the CDR3.

This chain joins TRBV2 and TRBJ2-1, with TRBD2 matching 8 bases. This CDR3 comprises 17 residues. The V gene end was trimmed by 1 base and the J gene end by 5 bases; junction bases not matched to a gene: 10. Germline-derived CDR1 and CDR2 are SNHLY and FYNNEI. The chain's CDR3 is CASSEVAIAGGHNEQFF. CDR3 DNA: TGTGCCAGCAGTGAAGTTGCCATTGCGGGAGGCCACAATGAGCAGTTCTTC.

On this clone itself: The same CDR3 can be traced to other DNA sequences in this sample. CDR3 bases: TGTGCCAGCAGCTACAGCACCGGGGAGCTGTTTTTT. The encoded protein is CASSYSTGELFF. V gene TRBV28 combines with J gene TRBJ2-2; D ambiguous. This CDR3 is built from 12 residues. CDR1 is MDHEN, CDR2 SYDVKM, per germline. V was clipped by 6 bases and J by 4 bases, with 6 bases between them. Using reference TRBV28 and TRBJ2-2 for the parts outside the CDR3, the full variable domain is DVKVTQSSRYLVKRTGEKVFLECVQDMDHENMFWYRQDPGLGLRLIYFSYDVKMKEKGDIPEGYSVSREKKERFSLILESASTNQTSMYLCASSYSTGELFFGEGSRLTVL.

In this sample, this clone turned up a few times. J is TRBJ1-1 and V is TRBV2; D gene unclear. CDR1 is SNHLY, CDR2 FYNNEI, per germline. V dropped 10 bases and J dropped 0 bases, with 18 bases sitting between them. The CDR3 spans 15 residues. The CDR3 DNA is TGTGCCACCCGTGGTTGGGCTATGGTGAACACTGAAGCTTTCTTT. It specifies CATRGWAMVNTEAFF.

V and J are TRBV7-2 and TRBJ2-3; TRBD1 matches at 9 bases. The CDR3 consists of 16 residues. Germline V CDR1 and CDR2: SGHTA, FQGNSA. Trimming cost V 5 bases and J 4 bases; bases outside gene matches: 10. CDR3 coding DNA: TGTGCCAGCAGCGACGTCCCGGGACAGGGTTCAGATACGCAGTATTTT. This sequence encodes CASSDVPGQGSDTQYF.

The gene calls are TRBV30 and TRBJ1-5; D ambiguous. CDR3 length: 13 residues. Germline-derived CDR1 and CDR2 are GTSNPN and SVGIG (reference sequence). Trimming left V 0 bases short and J 7 bases short, with 10 bases between. The CDR3 coding sequence is TGTGCCTGGAGTGTACGGGGTTTCCAGCCCCAGCATTTT. As protein: CAWSVRGFQPQHF.